This T cell receptor beta chain was observed in a study of blood T cell repertoires in COVID-19 (dated by TCRdb to 2018 to 2020). In the study overall: The collaborator samples originated in the United States, Italy and Spain and spanned the acute and convalescent phases of COVID-19. The repertoires were released in a freely available public database intended as a resource for research on the immune response to SARS-CoV-2. Sample metadata almost always included a de-identified subject ID, COVID-19 status, age in years and sex. The prospective study material was composed of cDNA or gDNA derived from T cells, B-cell-depleted T cells, or PBMCs. Where available, HLA class I and class II types were taken from metadata supplied by the sample provider and were not determined by assay-based typing. Samples came from the ongoing ImmuneRACE study (first 160 participants) plus 1,254 subjects from 6 global collaborators. Subjects who had been exposed to COVID-19, were actively infected with it, or had recovered from it provided the deeply sampled blood TCRbeta repertoires that made up the dataset. Beyond this particular receptor, the publication reports: The quantity of clinical and demographic metadata differed by source and by participant and was supplied without curation.

TCRbeta CDR3 regions were amplified from genomic DNA using the immunoSEQ Assay, a bias-controlled multiplex PCR. The paper's data handling went like this. The number of nucleated cells in each sample was estimated by amplification of reference gene primers within the assay. To quantify the absolute abundance of each unique TCRbeta CDR3 rearrangement, sequence reads were collapsed and filtered. For each sample, productive Simpson clonality was calculated as the square root of Simpson's diversity index over productive rearrangements. As stored in TCRdb, this immuneACCESS dataset retains in-frame rearrangements with V and J assigned. A fraction of the clones does not appear; measured against another copy, unresolved V genes explain less than half of the discrepancy, and the remainder lacks a known reason. Clone size and V and J calls were adopted from that table, with D and trimming inferred from the DNA. This sample comprises 130,000 to 150,000 clones, 84% of them detected only once. More than 4.5% of the sample belongs to the ten largest clones.

Enrolling through a virtual design, the prospective study's participants ranged in age from roughly 18 to 95 years and lived across around 25 United States geographic areas. In the prospective study, cohorts were assigned on the basis of participant-reported clinical history obtained from a screening survey and a study questionnaire. A participant counted as exposed if, within 2 weeks of entering the study, that participant had been in contact with someone who had a PCR-confirmed or clinician-diagnosed COVID-19 case. In the prospective study, mobile phlebotomists collected whole blood, serum and a nasopharyngeal or oropharyngeal swab from each participant. Participants in the prospective study had the option to provide additional blood draws and questionnaires over a roughly 2-month period. Prospective study blood samples were shipped either frozen or at room temperature before DNA extraction.

Its CDR3 holds 13 amino acids, cysteine through phenylalanine. The entry retains the CDR3 DNA only, 39 bases that are in frame from base 1. From the germline V gene, CDR1 is ENHRY and CDR2 is SYGVKD. V is pared back by 2 bases and J by 1 base, with 6 bases lying between the germline termini. Concerning this clone itself: It has no known antigen specificity. No much larger clone exists at a distance of one base, and base qualities are not known.

The chain joins TRBV10-3 to TRBJ2-7; possibly the D gene is TRBD1, per 6 matching bases. The sample taken for sequencing was PBMCs or T cells enriched from blood (not recorded which). The source is a woman between 50 and 59 years old who had been exposed to COVID-19. The sequenced DNA is TGTGCCATCAGTGAGGGACAGTCCTACGAGCAGTACTTC. Its protein product is CAISEGQSYEQYF.